The 12 T cell receptor beta chains below come from one sample, sequenced in a study of vaccination and CD4 T cells after COVID-19. The treatment is: roughly 10-day PBMC culture with coronavirus spike peptide pools or control peptides (ViraFEST assay). An Oncomine TCR Beta short-read assay was used to sequence the DNA from cultured CD4+ T cells. In TCRdb, the PCR reads were re-called with MiXCR into one record per CDR3 protein. The sample has more than 13,000 distinct CDR3 sequences, roughly 58% seen once. What these receptors recognize is not known. The sample consisted of CD4+ T cells from blood, cultured in vitro, taken before SARS-CoV-2 vaccination. The receptors derive from a human donor who had recovered from COVID-19.

V and J are TRBV7-2 and TRBJ2-3; TRBD2 might be the D (6 bases). CDR3 length: 14 amino acids. Germline CDR1 reads SGHTA; CDR2 reads FQGNSA. The V end lost 5 bases, the J end lost 1 base, and 10 bases lay between the germline ends. CDR3 sequence reads: CASSPGGGTDTQYF. In DNA, the CDR3 is TGTGCCAGCAGCCCCGGGGGAGGCACAGATACGCAGTATTTT.

V and J are TRBV30 and TRBJ1-5, with D possibly matching TRBD1 (5 bases). Trimming took 1 base from V and 7 from J, leaving 11 bases between them. This CDR3 region has 13 residues. The V gene's germline CDR1 is GTSNPN and CDR2 SVGIG (reference sequence). The CDR3 protein is CAWSEGGDQPQHF. In DNA, the CDR3 is TGTGCCTGGAGTGAAGGAGGGGACCAGCCCCAGCATTTT. The whole variable domain, filled in from reference TRBV30 and TRBJ1-5, reads SQTIHQWPATLVQPVGSPLSLECTVEGTSNPNLYWYRQAAGRGLQLLFYSVGIGQISSEVPQNLSASRPQDRQFILSSKKLLLSDSGFYLCAWSEGGDQPQHFGDGTRLSIL.

The CDR3 loop reads CASSSGLGRQETQYF. The CDR3 nucleotides read TGTGCCAGCAGTTCGGGACTAGGTCGGCAAGAGACCCAGTACTTC. The V and J genes are TRBV27 and TRBJ2-5, with 8 positions matching TRBD2. There are 15 residues in the CDR3. Germline trimming cut 4 bases from V and 2 bases from J; bases unmatched to any gene: 6. Germline V lookup: CDR1 MNHEY, CDR2 SMNVEV (reference sequence).

The sample holds a few counts of this clonotype. The chain joins TRBV20-1 to TRBJ1-1; possible D gene TRBD1, 6 bases. Germline V gene data show CDR1 as DFQATT and CDR2 as SNEGSKA (reference sequence). V lost 0 bases to trimming and J lost 8 bases, with 7 bases between them. The CDR3 is made up of 11 amino acids. CDR3 loop: CSARDDREAFF. The CDR3 bases are TGCAGTGCTAGAGATGACAGGGAAGCTTTCTTT.

V gene TRBV19 combines with J gene TRBJ1-5, with D hard to call. V was trimmed by 7 bases and J by 3 bases, leaving 19 bases between them. The germline V gene encodes CDR1 LNHDA and CDR2 SQIVND (reference sequence). The CDR3 consists of 16 residues. The CDR3 sequence is CASKTVGSEANQPQHF. CDR3 DNA sequence: TGTGCCAGTAAAACGGTCGGCAGTGAGGCCAATCAGCCCCAGCATTTT.

CDR3 sequence reads: CASSSGSTDTQYF. The CDR3 DNA reads TGTGCCAGCAGCTCGGGTAGCACAGATACGCAGTATTTT. This sequence joins TRBV7-3 and TRBJ2-3; D gene unclear. Trimming took off 4 bases at V and 0 bases at J, with 5 bases between the two ends. Germline lookup yields CDR1 SGHTA and CDR2 FQGTGA. The CDR3 extends over 13 amino acids. The full variable domain, rest sourced from reference TRBV7-3 and TRBJ2-3, is GAGVSQTPSNKVTEKGKYVELRCDPISGHTALYWYRQSLGQGPEFLIYFQGTGAADDSGLPNDRFFAVRPEGSVSTLKIQRTERGDSAVYLCASSSGSTDTQYFGPGTRLTVL.

V and J are TRBV27 and TRBJ2-5, with 7 positions matching TRBD2. The V segment lost 3 bases and the J segment 1 base; nucleotides outside the gene matches: 5. The CDR3 consists of 15 residues. Germline V gene sequence: CDR1 MNHEY, CDR2 SMNVEV (reference sequence). CDR3 nucleotide sequence: TGTGCCAGCAGTTTGTGGGCTAGCGGCCAAGAGACCCAGTACTTC. Protein sequence: CASSLWASGQETQYF.

This clonotype was seen a handful of times. The chain combines TRBV7-8 with TRBJ2-5, with unresolved D. The germline V gene encodes CDR1 SGHVS and CDR2 FQNEAQ. V was pared by 5 bases and J by 3 bases, with 4 bases between. The length of the CDR3 is 11 residues. CDR3 residues: CASSREETQYF. The CDR3 coding sequence is TGTGCCAGCAGCCGCGAAGAGACCCAGTACTTC. Full variable domain (rest looked up from reference TRBV7-8 and TRBJ2-5): GAGVSQSPRYKVAKRGQDVALRCDPISGHVSLFWYQQALGQGPEFLTYFQNEAQLDKSGLPSDRFFAERPEGSVSTLKIQRTQQEDSAVYLCASSREETQYFGPGTRLLVL.

The rearrangement links TRBV7-7 to TRBJ1-2; 7 bases map to TRBD1. V was pared by 5 bases and J by 3 bases, with 9 bases of the junction left unmatched. The germline V gene has CDR1 SSHAT and CDR2 FNYEAQ (reference sequence). The CDR3 sequence is 15 residues long. The chain's CDR3 is CASSPLDRLDYGYTF. CDR3 DNA: TGTGCCAGCAGCCCTCTGGACAGGCTAGACTATGGCTACACCTTC.

V and J are TRBV15 and TRBJ1-2; 10 bases line up with TRBD1. Trimming took 2 bases from V and 8 from J; bases not matched to a gene: 8. There are 15 residues in the CDR3. The germline V gene encodes CDR1 LNHNV and CDR2 YYDKDF (reference sequence). The CDR3 DNA reads TGTGCCACCAGCAGACCCGGGACAGGGGTAGGGGGCTACACCTTC. Its protein is CATSRPGTGVGGYTF.

The rearrangement uses TRBV27 and TRBJ2-7, with 8 bases fitting TRBD2. CDR3 length: 14 residues. The germline V gene has CDR1 MNHEY and CDR2 SMNVEV (reference sequence). V was pared by 7 bases and J by 7 bases, with 12 bases of the junction left unmatched. CDR3 region: CASTQNGGGREQYF. In nucleotides, the CDR3 is TGTGCCAGCACCCAGAACGGGGGGGGTCGTGAGCAGTACTTC.

This clonotype was counted a few times. The chain carries TRBV11-2 and TRBJ2-5; tentative D call: TRBD1 (5 bases). The germline V and J ends were trimmed by 4 bases and 2 bases, with 11 bases remaining between them. CDR1 SGHAT and CDR2 FQNNGV come from the germline V gene. This CDR3 is 14 amino acids long. The CDR3 region is CASSSQGFQETQYF. The DNA for the CDR3 is TGTGCCAGCAGCTCCCAGGGTTTTCAAGAGACCCAGTACTTC. Variable domain in full (rest from reference TRBV11-2 and TRBJ2-5): EAGVAQSPRYKIIEKRQSVAFWCNPISGHATLYWYQQILGQGPKLLIQFQNNGVVDDSQLPKDRFSAERLKGVDSTLKIQPAKLEDSAVYLCASSSQGFQETQYFGPGTRLLVL.